Listed below are T cell receptor beta chains from one sample, sequenced in a study of CD8 T cells in Susac syndrome. TCRdb reprocessed the immunoSEQ multiplex PCR reads via MiXCR and lists one record per CDR3 protein. The data contain some 170,000 distinct CDR3 sequences, just under 95% of them singletons. The material sequenced was CD4+ T cells from PBMCs. Source of these receptors: a human donor in good health. CDR3s include the opening cysteine and the closing phenylalanine or tryptophan. A D gene is named only where the DNA matches it firmly. Part of the rows lack a size; the others show once, few, many or a class for expanded clones.

>.|14|TRBJ1-5|TRBV4-1|.
TGCGCCAGCAGCGACATGCGGGCCCAAGGGCCCCAGCATTTT
CASSDMRAQGPQHF
>.|13|TRBJ2-7|TRBV19|.
TGTGCCAGTAGGCGGACCGACACCTACGAGCAGTACTTC
CASRRTDTYEQYF
>.|13|TRBJ2-7|TRBV5-1|.
TGCGCCAGCAGCTGGGAAGGCCCACTCGAGCAGTACTTC
CASSWEGPLEQYF
>.|12|TRBJ1-2|TRBV29-1|.
TGCAGCGTCTCGACAGCTAACTATGGCTACACCTTC
CSVSTANYGYTF
>few|17|TRBJ2-2|TRBV9|TRBD2
TGTGCCAGCAGCGATACTCCCGGGGGGTCGCTCACCGGGGAGCTGTTTTTT
CASSDTPGGSLTGELFF
>.|14|TRBJ1-1|TRBV7-9|TRBD1
TGTGCCAGCAGCCGACAGGGGTGGGCCACTGAAGCTTTCTTT
CASSRQGWATEAFF
>.|14|TRBJ1-5|TRBV30|TRBD1
TGTGCCTCGCAGGACAGGGACCGATATCAGCCCCAGCATTTT
CASQDRDRYQPQHF
>.|16|TRBJ2-3|TRBV15|.
TGTGCCACCGCGCGTGGCGGGGGCGCTAGCGTCGATACGCAGTATTTT
CATARGGGASVDTQYF
>.|18|TRBJ2-7|TRBV4-1|TRBD2
TGCGCCAGCAGCCAAGATCCTCGACTAGCGGGGGTTTTCTACGAGCAGTACTTC
CASSQDPRLAGVFYEQYF
>.|14|TRBJ1-2|TRBV3-1|.
TGTGCCAGCAGCCAAGAAGGCGGGTATAGTGGCTACACCTTC
CASSQEGGYSGYTF
>.|14|TRBJ2-3|TRBV2|TRBD2
TGTGCCAGCAGGTCGGGGGGTTGGACAGATACGCAGTATTTT
CASRSGGWTDTQYF
>.|14|TRBJ1-3|TRBV12-3/TRBV12-4|.
TGTGCCAGCAATCCGGCCCGCTCTGGAAACACCATATATTTT
CASNPARSGNTIYF
>.|13|TRBJ2-3|TRBV5-1|.
TGCGCCAGCAGGGCGTATGTCGCAGATACGCAGTATTTT
CASRAYVADTQYF
>.|15|TRBJ1-1|TRBV7-2|.
TGTGCCAGCAGCTTAGCCATCGGCTTGTACACTGAAGCTTTCTTT
CASSLAIGLYTEAFF
>.|14|TRBJ2-7|TRBV12-3/TRBV12-4|TRBD1
TGTGCCAGCAGCCCCCCAGGGGGACCTCACGAGCAGTACTTC
CASSPPGGPHEQYF
>.|14|TRBJ1-5|TRBV6-5|.
TGTGCCAGCAGCCGCGGGGGGGTAACAGGGCCCCAGCATTTT
CASSRGGVTGPQHF
>.|15|TRBJ2-4|TRBV30|.
TGTGCCTGGTACCCGGCCACAGGGCCGAGGTACATTCAGTACTTC
CAWYPATGPRYIQYF
>.|14|TRBJ2-2|TRBV5-4|.
TGTGCCAGCAGCTTGGAACATAACACCGGGGAGCTGTTTTTT
CASSLEHNTGELFF
>.|16|TRBJ1-2|TRBV5-1|TRBD1
TGCGCCAGCAGCCCGCTGACAGGGGCGGCTGACTATGGCTACACCTTC
CASSPLTGAADYGYTF
>.|15|TRBJ1-3|TRBV30|.
TGTGCCTGGAGTGAGCAGGGATTATCTGGAAACACCATATATTTT
CAWSEQGLSGNTIYF
>.|13|TRBJ1-1|TRBV29-1|.
TGCAGCGTTGAAGAACAGGTGAACACTGAAGCTTTCTTT
CSVEEQVNTEAFF
>.|16|TRBJ2-7|TRBV12-5|TRBD1
TGTGCTAGTGGTTTGAGACAGGGAGAGGGGCTACGCGAGCAGTACTTC
CASGLRQGEGLREQYF
>.|16|TRBJ2-5|TRBV30|TRBD2
TGTGCCTGCAATTTTCGGGGGGGGAATATTGGAGAGACCCAGTACTTC
CACNFRGGNIGETQYF